Each of the 10 T cell receptor beta chains below was sequenced from the same sample in a study of control samples from healthy donors and cancer patients. Sequencing used immunoSEQ multiplex PCR; TCRdb keeps in-frame clones, though not all of them. The top ten hold about 1.5% of the sample, which has over 150,000 clones, around 93% seen once. Sequencing was carried out using blood. The receptors here all came from a young man in good health.

V gene TRBV24-1 combines with J gene TRBJ2-3; D could derive from TRBD1 or TRBD2 (6 bases each). V was clipped by 5 bases and J by 1 base, with 12 bases between them. The CDR3 is 15 residues long. Germline CDR1 is KGHDR and CDR2 is SFDVKD. For the CDR3, the DNA is TGTGCCACCAGTGGCGAAAGGGGGGGCACAGATACGCAGTATTTT. This codes for CATSGERGGTDTQYF.

This sequence joins TRBV9 and TRBJ2-5; unclear D gene. Looked up from germline, CDR1 is SGDLS and CDR2 is YYNGEE. V gave up 0 bases and J gave up 1 base, with 10 bases separating them. There are 15 residues in the CDR3. CDR3 region: CASSVGLGPQETQYF. In DNA form, the CDR3 reads TGTGCCAGCAGCGTAGGGTTGGGCCCCCAAGAGACCCAGTACTTC.

The chain recombines TRBV6-6 with TRBJ2-1; D ambiguous. Between the trimmed V and J ends, which lost 7 bases and 15 bases, there was a span of 19 bases. The CDR3 is 12 amino acids. Germline V gene data show CDR1 as MNHNY and CDR2 as SVGAGI (reference sequence). CDR3 in amino acids: CASNDLGPRRFF. The CDR3 DNA reads TGTGCCAGCAACGACCTGGGCCCTAGACGGTTCTTC.

The chain uses TRBV29-1 and TRBJ1-1; D is uncertain. This CDR3 comprises 13 residues. CDR1 is SQVTM and CDR2 is ANQGSEA in the germline V gene. V lost 0 bases, J lost 6 bases, and 11 bases lay in between. The CDR3 sequence: CSVEDPRGPEAFF. DNA of the CDR3: TGCAGCGTTGAAGATCCCCGCGGCCCTGAAGCTTTCTTT.

The chain employs TRBV4-1 and TRBJ2-5; 8 nucleotides match TRBD2. Germline lookup yields CDR1 MGHRA and CDR2 YSYEKL. With 4 bases clipped from V and 5 bases from J, the junction kept 3 bases outside the gene matches. The CDR3 consists of 13 residues. CDR3 in DNA: TGCGCCAGCAGCCCGCCGGGAGGGGAGACCCAGTACTTC. It encodes CASSPPGGETQYF.

CDR3 amino acids: CASSQDRALLRNEAFF. The CDR3, as DNA: TGTGCCAGCAGCCAAGACCGGGCGCTCCTTAGGAATGAAGCTTTCTTT. V is TRBV4-2 and J is TRBJ1-1, with D uncertain. The germline V gene has CDR1 LGHNA and CDR2 YNFKEQ. The CDR3 covers 16 residues. With 0 bases removed from V and 7 bases from J, the gap between germline ends came to 18 bases.

This clone appeared a single time. The chain is built from TRBV6-5 and TRBJ2-3; 10 bases align to TRBD2. The CDR3 spans 15 residues. Looked up from germline, CDR1 is MNHEY and CDR2 is SVGAGI. Trimming took 6 bases from V and 4 from J; bases not matched to a gene: 7. The CDR3 DNA is TGTGCCAGCAGAACCTCAGCGGGGGGGGCAGATACGCAGTATTTT. Protein sequence: CASRTSAGGADTQYF.

V and J are TRBV9 and TRBJ2-7; 7 bases are a match to TRBD1. The CDR3 has 14 residues. The germline V gene has CDR1 SGDLS and CDR2 YYNGEE. Trimming removed 4 bases from V and 4 bases from J; junction bases left unmatched: 8. In nucleotides, the CDR3 is TGTGCCAGCAGCCCACAGACAGGGCCGTACGAGCAGTACTTC. Protein: CASSPQTGPYEQYF. Complete variable domain (other parts from reference TRBV9 and TRBJ2-7): DSGVTQTPKHLITATGQRVTLRCSPRSGDLSVYWYQQSLDQGLQFLIQYYNGEERAKGNILERFSAQQFPDLHSELNLSSLELGDSALYFCASSPQTGPYEQYFGPGTRLTVT.

V is TRBV7-9 and J is TRBJ2-7; a possible D gene is TRBD1 (6 bases). There are 16 residues in the CDR3. With 4 bases removed from V and 0 bases from J, the gap between germline ends came to 16 bases. In germline, CDR1 is SEHNR, CDR2 FQNEAQ (reference sequence). The CDR3 DNA follows: TGTGCCAGCAGCTCCCCAAGAGACAGGAGCTCCTACGAGCAGTACTTC. It yields the protein CASSSPRDRSSYEQYF.

This clone has more than one count but fewer than ten. The chain couples TRBV5-6 to TRBJ2-7; 9 bases match TRBD1. The CDR3 is 16 residues long. Germline V gene sequence: CDR1 SGHDT, CDR2 YYEEEE. With 1 base clipped from V and 5 bases from J, the junction kept 10 bases outside the gene matches. The CDR3 spells CASSLYVTGGFNEQYF. Written as DNA, the CDR3 is TGTGCCAGCAGCTTGTACGTCACAGGGGGCTTTAACGAGCAGTACTTC.